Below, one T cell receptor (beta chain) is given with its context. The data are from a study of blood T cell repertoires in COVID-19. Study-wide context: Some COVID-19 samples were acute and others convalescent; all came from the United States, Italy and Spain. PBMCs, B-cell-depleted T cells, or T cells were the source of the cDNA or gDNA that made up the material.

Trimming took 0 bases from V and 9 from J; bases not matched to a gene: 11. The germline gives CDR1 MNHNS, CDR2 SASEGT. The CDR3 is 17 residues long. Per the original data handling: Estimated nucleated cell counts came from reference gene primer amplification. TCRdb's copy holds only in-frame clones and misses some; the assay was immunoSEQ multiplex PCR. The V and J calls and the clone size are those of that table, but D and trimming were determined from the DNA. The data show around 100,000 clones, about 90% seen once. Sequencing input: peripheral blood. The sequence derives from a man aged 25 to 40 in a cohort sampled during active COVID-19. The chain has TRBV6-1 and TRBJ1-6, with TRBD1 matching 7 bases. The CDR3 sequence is CASSEALGTASSSPLHF. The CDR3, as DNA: TGTGCCAGCAGTGAAGCCTTAGGGACAGCTTCTAGTTCACCCCTCCACTTT.